A single sample gave rise to the 31 T cell receptor beta chains below, sequenced in a study of blood T cell repertoires in COVID-19. The table came from immunoSEQ multiplex PCR; TCRdb's copy has only in-frame clones and leaves some out. The sample comprises 210,000 or so clones, around nine tenths of which are singletons, and 10% to 13% rests with the top ten. Sample: PBMCs or T cells enriched from blood (not recorded which). Receptor source: a man aged 25-45 years who had recovered from COVID-19.

This clone appeared a single time. The CDR3 loop reads CASSRTSGGPVTGELFF. CDR3 nucleotides: TGTGCCAGCAGCCGAACTAGCGGGGGGCCGGTCACCGGGGAGCTGTTTTTT. This chain connects TRBV3-1 (or the pseudogene TRBV3-2) to TRBJ2-2; 12 nucleotides align to TRBD2. The CDR3 totals 17 residues. V shed 4 bases, J shed 4 bases, and the junction held 7 bases outside the gene matches. From germline, CDR1 is LGHDT and CDR2 YNNKEL (reference sequence).

This chain links TRBV21-1 with TRBJ1-6; TRBD1 is the table's D call, not checked against the DNA. TRBV21-1 is flagged as a pseudogene. The CDR3 contains 19 residues. As DNA, the CDR3 is TGTGCCCCCCGGACCCGAGGTGGGGGCGACCCTCCCTATAATTCACCCCTCCACTTT. Its translation is CAPRTRGGGDPPYNSPLHF.

V gene TRBV3-1 (or the pseudogene TRBV3-2) combines with J gene TRBJ2-5; the match to TRBD2 covers 9 bases. With 6 bases clipped from V and 5 bases from J, the junction kept 7 bases outside the gene matches. This CDR3 spans 14 amino acids. Germline assignment: CDR1 LGHDT and CDR2 YNNKEL (reference sequence). In DNA form, the CDR3 reads TGTGCCAGCAGTCCGGCGGGGGGGCGGGAGACCCAGTACTTC. Translating gives CASSPAGGRETQYF.

The rearrangement links TRBV9 to TRBJ2-7; TRBD2 might be the D (7 bases). From germline, CDR1 is SGDLS and CDR2 YYNGEE. This CDR3 is 14 amino acids long. Trimming took 0 bases from V and 2 from J, leaving 9 bases between them. The CDR3 spells CASSVGGGPYEQYF. CDR3 nucleotides: TGTGCCAGCAGCGTAGGGGGGGGCCCCTACGAGCAGTACTTC.

The rearrangement links TRBV28 to TRBJ2-3; maybe TRBD1 (6 bases). CDR3 length: 16 residues. Looked up from germline, CDR1 is MDHEN and CDR2 is SYDVKM. Trimming took off 2 bases at V and 3 bases at J, with 15 bases between the two ends. The CDR3 sequence is CASSLGGTVSTDTQYF. The CDR3, as DNA: TGTGCCAGCAGTTTAGGGGGCACTGTTAGTACAGATACGCAGTATTTT. The whole variable domain, remainder taken from reference TRBV28 and TRBJ2-3, is DVKVTQSSRYLVKRTGEKVFLECVQDMDHENMFWYRQDPGLGLRLIYFSYDVKMKEKGDIPEGYSVSREKKERFSLILESASTNQTSMYLCASSLGGTVSTDTQYFGPGTRLTVL.

V usage is TRBV28 and J usage is TRBJ2-7; 7 bases map to TRBD2. Germline V gene sequence: CDR1 MDHEN, CDR2 SYDVKM. The CDR3 is 13 residues long. The V segment lost 2 bases and the J segment 6 bases; nucleotides outside the gene matches: 4. The CDR3 bases are TGTGCCAGCAGTTTAGCGGGAGTACTCGAGCAGTACTTC. Amino acids: CASSLAGVLEQYF.

The V gene is TRBV19, the J gene TRBJ2-2, with 8 bases lining up with TRBD1. Germline values: CDR1 LNHDA, CDR2 SQIVND (reference sequence). V was pared by 8 bases and J by 1 base, with 18 bases of the junction left unmatched. This CDR3 contains 19 residues. The CDR3 DNA reads as TGTGCCAGTCTTTCTCCCCCCTGGACAGGGAAACTGAACACCGGGGAGCTGTTTTTT. Translated, it gives CASLSPPWTGKLNTGELFF.

The chain combines TRBV20-1 with TRBJ2-3; D uncertain. V was pared by 3 bases and J by 0 bases, with 10 bases between. In germline, CDR1 is DFQATT, CDR2 SNEGSKA (reference sequence). The CDR3 loop spans 14 amino acids. The CDR3 DNA sequence: TGCAGTGCTAGTGACGGGTTAAGCACAGATACGCAGTATTTT. Translated, it gives CSASDGLSTDTQYF.

The chain carries TRBV14 and TRBJ1-2; no reliable D call. The CDR3 is 16 residues long. Trimming left V 1 base short and J 4 bases short, with 16 bases between. CDR1 is SGHDN and CDR2 is FVKESK in the germline V gene. The CDR3 coding sequence is TGTGCCAGCAGCCAAGGTCTTTATCGGGAGACCTATGGCTACACCTTC. This encodes CASSQGLYRETYGYTF.

The chain has TRBV4-1 and TRBJ1-2, with D possibly matching TRBD1 (5 bases). This CDR3 is 14 amino acids long. Looked up from germline, CDR1 is MGHRA and CDR2 is YSYEKL. V lost 4 bases and J 0 bases, leaving 9 bases between the germline ends. The DNA for the CDR3 is TGCGCCAGCAGCCTAAGCAGGGCTAACTATGGCTACACCTTC. This encodes CASSLSRANYGYTF.

The chain recombines TRBV2 with TRBJ1-2; 9 nucleotides match TRBD1. Trimming at V came to 4 bases and at J to 2 bases, leaving 5 bases not matched to a gene. There are 15 residues in the CDR3. The germline CDR1 and CDR2 sequences are SNHLY and FYNNEI. CDR3 residues: CASSGLQGANYGYTF. The CDR3 DNA follows: TGTGCCAGCAGTGGGTTACAGGGGGCGAACTATGGCTACACCTTC.

The rearrangement joins TRBV15 to TRBJ1-2; 9 bases line up with TRBD1. In germline, CDR1 is LNHNV, CDR2 YYDKDF (reference sequence). V trimming: 0 bases; J trimming: 8 bases; junction bases outside the gene matches: 7. This CDR3 has 15 amino acids. Here the CDR3 reads CATSRDQGTGRGYTF. CDR3 nucleotide sequence: TGTGCCACCAGCAGAGATCAGGGGACAGGGAGGGGCTACACCTTC.

This sequence joins TRBV7-9 and TRBJ2-3, with 7 nucleotides matching TRBD2. CDR1 and CDR2 (germline): SEHNR, FQNEAQ (reference sequence). CDR3 length equals 14 residues. With V trimmed by 4 bases and J by 2 bases, 3 bases remained unmatched. The CDR3: CASSWSGDTDTQYF. In nucleotides, the CDR3 is TGTGCCAGCAGCTGGAGCGGGGACACAGATACGCAGTATTTT. Full variable domain (remainder filled in from reference TRBV7-9 and TRBJ2-3): DTGVSQNPRHKITKRGQNVTFRCDPISEHNRLYWYRQTLGQGPEFLTYFQNEAQLEKSRLLSDRFSAERPKGSFSTLEIQRTEQGDSAMYLCASSWSGDTDTQYFGPGTRLTVL.

V gene TRBV28 combines with J gene TRBJ1-5; no clear D. The V gene's germline CDR1 is MDHEN and CDR2 SYDVKM. Trimming shortened V by 3 bases and J by 6 bases, and 12 bases separated the two germline ends. The CDR3 totals 14 residues. The CDR3 region has the DNA TGTGCCAGCAGTTTTGGGCTCAATTCTCAGCCCCAGCATTTT. Its translation: CASSFGLNSQPQHF.

This chain links TRBV28 with TRBJ2-1; the D gene is possibly TRBD2 (5 bases). The V and J ends lost 3 bases and 6 bases respectively, with 15 bases between them. The V gene's germline CDR1 is MDHEN and CDR2 SYDVKM. The CDR3 loop spans 15 amino acids. CDR3 in DNA: TGTGCCAGCAGTTTGGCCAGCGCAGGAGGCAATGAGCAGTTCTTC. Its protein product is CASSLASAGGNEQFF.

The chain recombines TRBV10-3 with TRBJ2-1; D is perhaps TRBD2 (5 bases). Trimming took off 7 bases at V and 4 bases at J, with 17 bases between the two ends. Germline V gives CDR1 ENHRY, CDR2 SYGVKD. This CDR3 comprises 15 residues. CDR3 sequence: CAIKASTGGYNEQFF. The CDR3 DNA reads TGTGCCATCAAGGCTTCGACGGGCGGGTACAATGAGCAGTTCTTC.

The chain links TRBV5-1 to TRBJ2-5; D is ambiguous. Germline loops: CDR1 SGHRS, CDR2 YFSETQ. The CDR3 covers 10 residues. V shed 5 bases and J shed 5 bases, with 4 bases lying between them. The DNA of the CDR3 is TGCGCCAGCAGGGGCGAGACCCAGTACTTC. This encodes CASRGETQYF.

This rearrangement joins TRBV4-2 to TRBJ2-1; 9 bases are shared with TRBD2. CDR1 and CDR2 (germline): LGHNA, YNFKEQ. V lost 3 bases, J lost 2 bases, and 5 bases stayed unmatched. The CDR3 runs 16 residues. CDR3 loop: CASSQDLAGAYNEQFF. For the CDR3, the DNA is TGTGCCAGCAGCCAGGACTTAGCGGGAGCCTACAATGAGCAGTTCTTC.

V gene TRBV2 combines with J gene TRBJ2-1; no clear D. The CDR3 contains 13 residues. Germline CDR1 reads SNHLY; CDR2 reads FYNNEI. The ends were cut back, 2 bases at V and 8 bases at J, with 10 bases in the middle. The CDR3 protein is CASSELAFHEQFF. The CDR3 coding sequence is TGTGCCAGCAGTGAATTGGCATTCCATGAGCAGTTCTTC.

This sequence joins TRBV5-1 and TRBJ2-5; 8 positions agree with TRBD2. The V and J ends lost 0 bases and 9 bases, in that order; junction bases with no gene match: 13. CDR1 and CDR2 (germline): SGHRS, YFSETQ. The CDR3 is made up of 16 amino acids. CDR3 in DNA: TGCGCCAGCAGCTTGGGTATTAGCGGGGAACCCAGGGCCCAGTACTTC. Amino acids: CASSLGISGEPRAQYF.

This chain joins TRBV30 and TRBJ1-2, with TRBD1 identical over 7 bases. CDR1 and CDR2 from the germline V gene are GTSNPN and SVGIG (reference sequence). Trimming at V came to 4 bases and at J to 4 bases, leaving 3 bases not matched to a gene. The CDR3 is 12 amino acids. CDR3 bases: TGTGCCTGGAACAGGGGACCCTATGGCTACACCTTC. It translates to CAWNRGPYGYTF.

This clone was seen a few times. V usage is TRBV9 and J usage is TRBJ2-3; no definite D call. CDR3 size: 15 residues. V was pared by 1 base and J by 2 bases, with 11 bases between. From germline, CDR1 is SGDLS and CDR2 YYNGEE. For the CDR3, the DNA is TGTGCCAGCAGCGTAACAGTCTCTACCACAGATACGCAGTATTTT. Translation: CASSVTVSTTDTQYF.

The chain has TRBV5-1 and TRBJ2-3, with D maybe TRBD2 (5 bases). This CDR3 is 14 amino acids long. V dropped 4 bases and J dropped 0 bases, with 9 bases sitting between them. Germline loops: CDR1 SGHRS, CDR2 YFSETQ. The CDR3 nucleotides are TGCGCCAGCAGCCTAGCCGATAGCACAGATACGCAGTATTTT. It is translated as CASSLADSTDTQYF.

The chain employs TRBV7-2 and TRBJ1-1; D is unresolved. V lost 1 base and J 7 bases, leaving 10 bases between the germline ends. This CDR3 comprises 13 residues. The germline gives CDR1 SGHTA, CDR2 FQGNSA. CDR3 protein: CASSLGVGGEAFF. The DNA for the CDR3 is TGTGCCAGCAGCTTAGGGGTCGGAGGTGAAGCTTTCTTT.

J is TRBJ2-7 and V is TRBV2; 9 nucleotides match TRBD2. In germline, CDR1 is SNHLY, CDR2 FYNNEI. The CDR3 is 16 residues long. J gave up 6 bases and V 7 bases, and 16 bases lay outside the gene matches. CDR3 protein: CASTATRTSERREQYF. The CDR3, as DNA: TGTGCCAGCACCGCGACAAGGACTAGCGAAAGGCGCGAGCAGTACTTC.

The chain is built from TRBV19 and TRBJ2-7; 11 nucleotides agree with TRBD2. J was trimmed by 4 bases and V by 9 bases; bases with no gene match: 17. The germline gives CDR1 LNHDA, CDR2 SQIVND (reference sequence). The CDR3 is made up of 17 amino acids. The CDR3 bases are TGTGCCAGCACACCCCCAACTAGCGGGAGTTGTGGATACGAGCAGTACTTC. Amino acids: CASTPPTSGSCGYEQYF.

The chain has TRBV7-9 and TRBJ2-2; 7 bases align to TRBD2. Trimming cost V 5 bases and J 4 bases; bases outside gene matches: 4. The germline CDR1 and CDR2 sequences are SEHNR and FQNEAQ (reference sequence). The CDR3 runs to 14 residues. CDR3 region: CASSPRGVTGELFF. CDR3 bases: TGTGCCAGCAGCCCCCGGGGGGTCACCGGGGAGCTGTTTTTT.

The chain combines TRBV10-3 with TRBJ2-7, with a weak D call TRBD2 (5 bases). CDR1 ENHRY and CDR2 SYGVKD come from the germline V gene. V lost 2 bases and J lost 1, with 9 bases in between. CDR3 length: 14 residues. CDR3 residues: CAISEGLISYEQYF. In nucleotides, the CDR3 is TGTGCCATCAGTGAGGGACTGATTTCCTACGAGCAGTACTTC.

The V gene is TRBV18, the J gene TRBJ1-2; D unresolved. With 3 bases removed from V and 0 bases from J, the gap between germline ends came to 8 bases. Germline V gene sequence: CDR1 KGHSH, CDR2 LQKENI. This CDR3 is built from 14 residues. This chain's CDR3 is CASSPDLANYGYTF. CDR3 sequence (DNA): TGTGCCAGCTCACCGGACTTAGCTAACTATGGCTACACCTTC.

The chain combines TRBV23-1 with TRBJ1-6; 11 bases are shared with TRBD1. TRBV23-1 is an ORF, and what it does is uncertain. The CDR3 length is 18 residues. J lost 8 bases, V lost 0 bases, and 9 bases had no gene match. In DNA form, the CDR3 reads TGCGCCAGCAGTCAATCGTCCCGGGACAGGGGGTCGGATTCACCCCTCCACTTT. This translates into CASSQSSRDRGSDSPLHF.

The chain carries TRBV11-1 and TRBJ2-1, with 8 bases aligning to TRBD2. This CDR3 region has 12 residues. CDR1 and CDR2 (germline): SGHAT, FQDESV (reference sequence). V shed 3 bases and J 12 bases; nucleotides not matched to a gene: 4. CDR3 loop: CASSLQAGAQFF. The CDR3 DNA follows: TGTGCCAGCAGCTTGCAAGCGGGGGCGCAGTTCTTC.